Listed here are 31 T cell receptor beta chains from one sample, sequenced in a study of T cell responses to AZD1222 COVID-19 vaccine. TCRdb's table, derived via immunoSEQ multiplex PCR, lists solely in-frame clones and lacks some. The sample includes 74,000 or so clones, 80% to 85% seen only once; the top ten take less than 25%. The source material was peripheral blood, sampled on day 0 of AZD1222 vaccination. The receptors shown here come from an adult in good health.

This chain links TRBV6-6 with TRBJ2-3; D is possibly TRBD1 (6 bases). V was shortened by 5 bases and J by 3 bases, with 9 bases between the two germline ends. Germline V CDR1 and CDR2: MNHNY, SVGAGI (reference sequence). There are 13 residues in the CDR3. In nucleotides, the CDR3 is TGTGCCAGCAGTCCAGGGGATACAGATACGCAGTATTTT. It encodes CASSPGDTDTQYF.

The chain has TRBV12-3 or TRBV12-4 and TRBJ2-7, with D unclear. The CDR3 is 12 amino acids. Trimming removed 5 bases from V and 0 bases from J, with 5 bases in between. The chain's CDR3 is CASSLTSYEQYF. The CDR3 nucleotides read TGTGCCAGCAGTCTCACCTCCTACGAGCAGTACTTC.

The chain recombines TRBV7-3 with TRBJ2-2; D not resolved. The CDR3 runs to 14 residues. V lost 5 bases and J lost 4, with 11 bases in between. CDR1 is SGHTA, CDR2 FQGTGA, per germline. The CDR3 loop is CASSPDYGTGELFF. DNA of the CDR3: TGTGCCAGCAGCCCCGATTATGGCACCGGGGAGCTGTTTTTT. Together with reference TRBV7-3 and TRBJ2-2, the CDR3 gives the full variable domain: GAGVSQTPSNKVTEKGKYVELRCDPISGHTALYWYRQSLGQGPEFLIYFQGTGAADDSGLPNDRFFAVRPEGSVSTLKIQRTERGDSAVYLCASSPDYGTGELFFGEGSRLTVL.

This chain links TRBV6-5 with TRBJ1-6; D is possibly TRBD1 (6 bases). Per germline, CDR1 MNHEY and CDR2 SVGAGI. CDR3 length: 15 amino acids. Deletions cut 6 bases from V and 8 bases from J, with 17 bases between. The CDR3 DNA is TGTGCCAGCAGCCCAAGGTCGGGGGGCGATTCACCCCTCCACTTT. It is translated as CASSPRSGGDSPLHF.

CDR3 nucleotide sequence: TGCGCCAGCAGCCAAGTTGTTGGGGCCGGCAACACTGAAGCTTTCTTT. This encodes CASSQVVGAGNTEAFF. The chain employs TRBV4-3 and TRBJ1-1, with a possible D match to TRBD1 (5 bases). The CDR3 sequence is 16 residues long. V was pared by 1 base and J by 2 bases, with 14 bases between. Per the germline V gene, CDR1 is LGHNA and CDR2 is YSLEER.

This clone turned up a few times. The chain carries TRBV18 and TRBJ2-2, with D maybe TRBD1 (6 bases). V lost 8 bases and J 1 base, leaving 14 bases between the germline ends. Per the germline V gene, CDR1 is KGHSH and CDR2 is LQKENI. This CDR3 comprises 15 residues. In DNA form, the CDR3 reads TGTGCCAGCGGGGGCAGGGTTCAGAACACCGGGGAGCTGTTTTTT. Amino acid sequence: CASGGRVQNTGELFF.

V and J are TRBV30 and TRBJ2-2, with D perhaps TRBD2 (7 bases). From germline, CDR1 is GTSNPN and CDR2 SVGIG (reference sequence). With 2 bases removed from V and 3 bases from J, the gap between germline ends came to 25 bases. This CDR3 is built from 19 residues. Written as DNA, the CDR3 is TGTGCCTGGAGTCGAGGGGAACAGGGAGGGCTGTGGGACACCGGGGAGCTGTTTTTT. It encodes CAWSRGEQGGLWDTGELFF.

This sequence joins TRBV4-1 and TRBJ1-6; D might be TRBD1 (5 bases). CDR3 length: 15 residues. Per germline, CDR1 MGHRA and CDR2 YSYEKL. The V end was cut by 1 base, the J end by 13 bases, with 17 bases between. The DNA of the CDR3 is TGCGCCAGCAGCCAAGGGGACTGGGAGAGTGGCCCCCTCCACTTT. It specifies CASSQGDWESGPLHF.

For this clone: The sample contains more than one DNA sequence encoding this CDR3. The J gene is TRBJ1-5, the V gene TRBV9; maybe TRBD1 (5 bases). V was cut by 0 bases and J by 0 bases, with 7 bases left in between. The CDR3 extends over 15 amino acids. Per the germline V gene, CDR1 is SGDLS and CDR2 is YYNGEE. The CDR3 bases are TGTGCCAGCAGCGTAGGGGGGAATAGCAATCAGCCCCAGCATTTT. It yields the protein CASSVGGNSNQPQHF.

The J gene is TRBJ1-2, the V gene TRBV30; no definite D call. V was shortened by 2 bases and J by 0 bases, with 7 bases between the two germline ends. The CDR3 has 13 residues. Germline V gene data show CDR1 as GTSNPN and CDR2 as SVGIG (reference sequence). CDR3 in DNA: TGTGCCTGGAGTCTAATAGCTAACTATGGCTACACCTTC. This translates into CAWSLIANYGYTF.

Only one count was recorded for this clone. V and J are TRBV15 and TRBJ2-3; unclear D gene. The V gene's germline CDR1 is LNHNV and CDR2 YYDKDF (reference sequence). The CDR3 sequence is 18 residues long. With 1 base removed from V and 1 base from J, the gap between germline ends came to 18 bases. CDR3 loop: CATSRAGHHLVRTDTQYF. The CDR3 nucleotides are TGTGCCACCAGCAGAGCGGGCCACCACCTGGTTCGCACAGATACGCAGTATTTT.

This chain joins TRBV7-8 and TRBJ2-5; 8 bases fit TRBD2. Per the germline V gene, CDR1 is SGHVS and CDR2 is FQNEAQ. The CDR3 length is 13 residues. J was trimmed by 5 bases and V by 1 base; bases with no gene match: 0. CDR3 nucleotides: TGTGCCAGCAGCTTAGGACTAGCGGAGACCCAGTACTTC. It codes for CASSLGLAETQYF.

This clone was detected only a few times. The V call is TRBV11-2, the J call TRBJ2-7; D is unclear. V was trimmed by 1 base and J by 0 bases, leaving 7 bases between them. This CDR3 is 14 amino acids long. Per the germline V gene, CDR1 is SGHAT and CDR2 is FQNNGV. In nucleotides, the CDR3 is TGTGCCAGCAGCTTAGGCGGCCTCTCCTACGAGCAGTACTTC. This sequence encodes CASSLGGLSYEQYF.

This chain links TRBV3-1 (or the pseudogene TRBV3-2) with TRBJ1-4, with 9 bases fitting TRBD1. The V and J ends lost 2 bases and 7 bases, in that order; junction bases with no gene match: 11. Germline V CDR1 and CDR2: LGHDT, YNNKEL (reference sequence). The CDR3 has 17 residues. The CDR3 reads CASSQWGQGINSEKLFF. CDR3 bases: TGTGCCAGCAGCCAATGGGGACAGGGCATCAATAGTGAAAAACTGTTTTTT.

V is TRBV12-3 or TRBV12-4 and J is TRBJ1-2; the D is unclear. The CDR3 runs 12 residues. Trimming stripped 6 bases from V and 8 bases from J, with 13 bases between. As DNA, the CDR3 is TGTGCCAGCAGCATAGACCTGCCGGGCTACACCTTC. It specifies CASSIDLPGYTF.

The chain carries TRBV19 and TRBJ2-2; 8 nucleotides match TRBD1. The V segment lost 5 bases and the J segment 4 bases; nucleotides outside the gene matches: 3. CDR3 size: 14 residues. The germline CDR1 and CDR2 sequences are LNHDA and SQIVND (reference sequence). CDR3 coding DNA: TGTGCCAGTAGTCCGGGGACAGGCACCGGGGAGCTGTTTTTT. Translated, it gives CASSPGTGTGELFF. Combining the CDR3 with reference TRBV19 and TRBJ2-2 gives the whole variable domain DGGITQSPKYLFRKEGQNVTLSCEQNLNHDAMYWYRQDPGQGLRLIYYSQIVNDFQKGDIAEGYSVSREKKESFPLTVTSAQKNPTAFYLCASSPGTGTGELFFGEGSRLTVL.

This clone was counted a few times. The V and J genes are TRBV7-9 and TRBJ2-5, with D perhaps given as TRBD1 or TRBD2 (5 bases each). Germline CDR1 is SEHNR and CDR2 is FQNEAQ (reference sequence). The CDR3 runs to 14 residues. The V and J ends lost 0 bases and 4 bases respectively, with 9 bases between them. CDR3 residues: CASSLAGTLETQYF. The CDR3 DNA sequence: TGTGCCAGCAGCTTAGCCGGGACCTTAGAGACCCAGTACTTC.

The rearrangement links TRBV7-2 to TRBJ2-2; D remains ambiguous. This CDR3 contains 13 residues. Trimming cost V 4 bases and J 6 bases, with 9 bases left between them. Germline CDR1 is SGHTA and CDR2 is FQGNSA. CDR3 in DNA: TGTGCCAGCAGCTCACTTAGGGCCGGGGAGCTGTTTTTT. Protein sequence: CASSSLRAGELFF.

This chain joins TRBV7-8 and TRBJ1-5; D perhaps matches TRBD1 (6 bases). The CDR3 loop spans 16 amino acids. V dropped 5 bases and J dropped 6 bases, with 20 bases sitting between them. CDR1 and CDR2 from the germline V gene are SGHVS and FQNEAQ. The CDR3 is CASSRGLDRFFQPQHF. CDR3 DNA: TGTGCCAGCAGCCGGGGCTTGGACAGATTTTTTCAGCCCCAGCATTTT.

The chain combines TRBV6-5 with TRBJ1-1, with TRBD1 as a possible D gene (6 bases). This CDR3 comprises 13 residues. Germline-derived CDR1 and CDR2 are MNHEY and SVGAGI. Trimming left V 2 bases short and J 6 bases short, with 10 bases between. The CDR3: CASSYADRPEAFF. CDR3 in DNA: TGTGCCAGCAGTTACGCCGACAGGCCTGAAGCTTTCTTT.

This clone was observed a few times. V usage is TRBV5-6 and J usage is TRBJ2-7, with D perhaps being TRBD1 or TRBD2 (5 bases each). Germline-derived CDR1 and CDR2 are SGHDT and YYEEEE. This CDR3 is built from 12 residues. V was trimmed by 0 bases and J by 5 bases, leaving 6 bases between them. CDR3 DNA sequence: TGTGCCAGCAGCTTGGTGGGGGACGAGCAGTACTTC. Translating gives CASSLVGDEQYF.

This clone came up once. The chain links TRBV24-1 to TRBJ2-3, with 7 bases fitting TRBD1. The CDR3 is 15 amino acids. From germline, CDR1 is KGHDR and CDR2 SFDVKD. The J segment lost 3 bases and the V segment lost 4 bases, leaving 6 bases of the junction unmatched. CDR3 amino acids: CATSDQTGQTDTQYF. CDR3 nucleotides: TGTGCCACCAGTGACCAGACAGGGCAGACAGATACGCAGTATTTT.

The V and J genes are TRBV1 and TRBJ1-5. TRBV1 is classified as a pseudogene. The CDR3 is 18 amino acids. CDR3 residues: CTSSQDHEAGASNQPQHF. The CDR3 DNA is TGCACCAGCAGCCAAGATCATGAGGCAGGTGCCAGCAATCAGCCCCAGCATTTT.

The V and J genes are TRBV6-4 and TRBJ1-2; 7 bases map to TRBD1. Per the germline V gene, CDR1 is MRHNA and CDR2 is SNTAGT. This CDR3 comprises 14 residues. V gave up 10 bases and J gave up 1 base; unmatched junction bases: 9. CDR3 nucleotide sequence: TGTGCCAACTGGAACAGGGGCCGTAACTATGGCTACACCTTC. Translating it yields CANWNRGRNYGYTF.

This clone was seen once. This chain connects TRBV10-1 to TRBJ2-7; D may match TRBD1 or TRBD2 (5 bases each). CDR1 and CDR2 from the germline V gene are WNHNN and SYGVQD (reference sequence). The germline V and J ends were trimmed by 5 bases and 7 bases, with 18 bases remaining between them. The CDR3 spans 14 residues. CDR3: CASSPRPRDGEQYF. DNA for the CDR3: TGCGCCAGCAGTCCGAGACCCCGGGACGGAGAGCAGTACTTC.

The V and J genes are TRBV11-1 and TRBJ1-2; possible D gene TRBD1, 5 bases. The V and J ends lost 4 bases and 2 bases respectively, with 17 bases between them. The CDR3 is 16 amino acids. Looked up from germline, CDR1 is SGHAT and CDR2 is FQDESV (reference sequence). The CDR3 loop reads CASSSSPFRGNYGYTF. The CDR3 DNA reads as TGTGCCAGCAGCTCCAGCCCCTTTCGGGGCAACTATGGCTACACCTTC. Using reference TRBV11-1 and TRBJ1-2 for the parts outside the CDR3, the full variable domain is EAEVAQSPRYKITEKSQAVAFWCDPISGHATLYWYRQILGQGPELLVQFQDESVVDDSQLPKDRFSAERLKGVDSTLKIQPAELGDSAMYLCASSSSPFRGNYGYTFGSGTRLTVV.

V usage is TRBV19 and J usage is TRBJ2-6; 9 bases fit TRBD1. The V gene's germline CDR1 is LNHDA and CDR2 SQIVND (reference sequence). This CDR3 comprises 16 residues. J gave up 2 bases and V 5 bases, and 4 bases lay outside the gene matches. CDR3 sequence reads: CASSWTGATGANVLTF. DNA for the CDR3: TGTGCCAGTAGTTGGACAGGGGCGACTGGGGCCAACGTCCTGACTTTC.

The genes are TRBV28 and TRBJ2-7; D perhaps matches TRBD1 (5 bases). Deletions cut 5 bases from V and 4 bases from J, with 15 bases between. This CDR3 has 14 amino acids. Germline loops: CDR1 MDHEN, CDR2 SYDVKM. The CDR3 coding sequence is TGTGCCAGCAGTCTTGGATCCGACAGATACGAGCAGTACTTC. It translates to CASSLGSDRYEQYF.

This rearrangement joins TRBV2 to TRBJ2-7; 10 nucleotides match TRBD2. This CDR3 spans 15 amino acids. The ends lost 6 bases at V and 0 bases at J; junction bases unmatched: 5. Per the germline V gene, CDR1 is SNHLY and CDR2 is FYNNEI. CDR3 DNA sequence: TGTGCCAGCAGCCCTAGCGGGAGCCCCTCCTACGAGCAGTACTTC. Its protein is CASSPSGSPSYEQYF. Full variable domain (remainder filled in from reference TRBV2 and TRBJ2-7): EPEVTQTPSHQVTQMGQEVILRCVPISNHLYFYWYRQILGQKVEFLVSFYNNEISEKSEIFDDQFSVERPDGSNFTLKIRSTKLEDSAMYFCASSPSGSPSYEQYFGPGTRLTVT.

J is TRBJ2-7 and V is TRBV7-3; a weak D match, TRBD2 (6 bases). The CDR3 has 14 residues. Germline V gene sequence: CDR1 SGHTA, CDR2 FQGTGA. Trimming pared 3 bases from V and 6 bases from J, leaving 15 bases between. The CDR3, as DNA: TGTGCCAGCAGCTTGGAGGGGTGGTTCTCCGAGCAGTACTTC. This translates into CASSLEGWFSEQYF.

The CDR3 nucleotides read TGTGCCAGCAGCCCTCCGGGACAGGGGAGCTACGAGCAGTACTTC. Its protein product is CASSPPGQGSYEQYF. The genes are TRBV7-9 and TRBJ2-7; TRBD1 agrees at 10 bases. Germline-derived CDR1 and CDR2 are SEHNR and FQNEAQ (reference sequence). The CDR3 has 15 residues. Trimming removed 5 bases from V and 3 bases from J; junction bases left unmatched: 7.